The table lists the clone carrying this T cell receptor beta chain with a count of one. Its specificity is not known. Study conclusions and caveats: The TCR gene usage of tumor memory CD4+ T cells clustered together with blood and lymph node memory CD4+ cells and with lymph node naive CD4+ cells. Tumor Tregs overlapped most with tumor, then blood, naive CD4+ cells.

Semi-nested PCR with Nested Universal Primer A followed constant-region reverse priming of full-length variable regions. TCRdb itself ran the 5' RACE reads through MiXCR, one entry per CDR3 protein. The repertoire includes tens of thousands of distinct CDR3 sequences, roughly 27% of them detected once, and around 3.9% sits in the top ten. Trimming took off 7 bases at V and 4 bases at J, with 13 bases between the two ends. CDR3 size: 13 residues. The chain carries TRBV12-3 or TRBV12-4 and TRBJ2-5; the D gene is possibly TRBD1 (5 bases). The material sequenced was memory CD4+ T cells sorted from a lymph node. Subset meaning: memory CD4+ T cells, CD4+CD45RO+CD25-. This TCR was sampled from a female donor with breast cancer. The CDR3 nucleotides read TGTGCCAGCACCCCCCTGGGGCGAGAGACCCAGTACTTC. Translation: CASTPLGRETQYF.